This T cell receptor beta chain was sequenced for a study of cytomegalovirus exposure and HLA in healthy donors. Study-wide context: As released early, the data held some 80 million unique TCRs from HLA-typed donors.

This PCR relied on a set of 60 Vbeta primers and 13 Jbeta primers. Original analysis: A follow-up analysis tallied around 76 million unique TCR beta chains, roughly 11 million shared. The protocol was immunoSEQ multiplex PCR, while the TCRdb copy is restricted to in-frame clones and leaves out a portion. V and J calls and clone size come straight from that table; D and trimming were deduced from the DNA. Among fewer than 200,000 clones listed, about 75% were seen once. The table lists this clone with a count of one. This CDR3 has 13 amino acids. Germline CDR1 MGHRA, CDR2 YSYEKL. The rearrangement uses TRBV4-1 and TRBJ2-5; 8 positions match TRBD2. The J call is in doubt because the DNA end fits TRBJ2-7 better. The sequence derives from a man aged 18 to 29 in good health and CMV-seronegative. Sample: PBMCs. As DNA, the CDR3 is TGCGCCAGCAGCCAGACTAGCGACTACGAGCAGTACTTC. This translates into CASSQTSDYEQYF.